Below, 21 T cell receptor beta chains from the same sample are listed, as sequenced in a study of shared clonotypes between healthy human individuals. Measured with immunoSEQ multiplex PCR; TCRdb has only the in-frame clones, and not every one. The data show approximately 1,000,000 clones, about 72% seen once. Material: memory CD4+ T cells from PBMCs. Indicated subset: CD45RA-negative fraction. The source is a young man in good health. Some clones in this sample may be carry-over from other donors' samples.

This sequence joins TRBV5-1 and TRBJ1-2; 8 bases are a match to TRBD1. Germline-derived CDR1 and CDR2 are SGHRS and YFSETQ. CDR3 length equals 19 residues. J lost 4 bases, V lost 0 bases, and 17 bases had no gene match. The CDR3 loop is CASSLGLLGPDRDVYGYTF. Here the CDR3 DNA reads TGCGCCAGCAGCTTGGGGCTACTTGGCCCGGACAGGGACGTCTATGGCTACACCTTC.

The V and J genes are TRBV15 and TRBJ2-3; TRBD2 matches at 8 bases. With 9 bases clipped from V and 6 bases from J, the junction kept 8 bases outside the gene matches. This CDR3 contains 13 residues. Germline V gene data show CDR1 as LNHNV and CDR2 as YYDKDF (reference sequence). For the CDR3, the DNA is TGTGCCACACTAGCGGAGGGGAGGGATACGCAGTATTTT. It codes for CATLAEGRDTQYF.

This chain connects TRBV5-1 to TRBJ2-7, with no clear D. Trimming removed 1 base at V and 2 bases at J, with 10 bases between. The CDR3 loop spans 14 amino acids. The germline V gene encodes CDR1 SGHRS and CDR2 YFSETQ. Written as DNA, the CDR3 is TGCGCCAGCAGCTTGAGGTGGGCCCCCTACGAGCAGTACTTC. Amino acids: CASSLRWAPYEQYF.

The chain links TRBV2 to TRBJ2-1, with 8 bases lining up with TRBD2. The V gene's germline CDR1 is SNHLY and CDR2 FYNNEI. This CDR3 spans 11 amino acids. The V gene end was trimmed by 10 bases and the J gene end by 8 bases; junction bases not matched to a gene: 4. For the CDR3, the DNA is TGTGCCACCTCGGGGGGGGATGAGCAGTTCTTC. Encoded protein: CATSGGDEQFF.

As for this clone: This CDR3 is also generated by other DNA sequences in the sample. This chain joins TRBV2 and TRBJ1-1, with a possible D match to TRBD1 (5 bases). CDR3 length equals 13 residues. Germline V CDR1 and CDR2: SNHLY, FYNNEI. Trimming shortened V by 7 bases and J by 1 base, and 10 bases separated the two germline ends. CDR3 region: CASTEGRNTEAFF. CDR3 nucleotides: TGTGCCAGCACGGAGGGGAGGAACACTGAAGCTTTCTTT.

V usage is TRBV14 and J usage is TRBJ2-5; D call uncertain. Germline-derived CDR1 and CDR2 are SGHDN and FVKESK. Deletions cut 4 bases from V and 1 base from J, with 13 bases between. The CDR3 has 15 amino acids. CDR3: CASSLDSFFQETQYF. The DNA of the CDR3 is TGTGCCAGCAGCCTAGACTCCTTTTTCCAAGAGACCCAGTACTTC.

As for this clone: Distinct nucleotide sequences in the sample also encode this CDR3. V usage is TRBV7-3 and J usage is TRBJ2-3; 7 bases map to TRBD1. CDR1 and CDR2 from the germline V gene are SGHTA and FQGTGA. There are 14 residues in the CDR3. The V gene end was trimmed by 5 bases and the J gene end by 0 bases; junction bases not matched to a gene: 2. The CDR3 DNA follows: TGTGCCAGCAGCAAGACAGGGAGCACAGATACGCAGTATTTT. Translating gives CASSKTGSTDTQYF.

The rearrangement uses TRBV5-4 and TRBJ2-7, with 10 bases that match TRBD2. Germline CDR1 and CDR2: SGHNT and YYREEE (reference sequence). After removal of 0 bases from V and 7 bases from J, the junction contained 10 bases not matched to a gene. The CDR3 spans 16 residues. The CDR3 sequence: CASSLDLTLAGEEQYF. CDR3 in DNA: TGTGCCAGCAGCTTGGATCTGACCCTAGCGGGAGAGGAGCAGTACTTC.

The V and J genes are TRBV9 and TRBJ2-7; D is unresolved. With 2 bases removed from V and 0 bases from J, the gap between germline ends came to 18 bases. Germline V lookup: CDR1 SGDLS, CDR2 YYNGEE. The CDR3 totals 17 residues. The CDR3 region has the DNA TGTGCCAGCAGCGTGGGTATAGGGCGTAGGAGCTCCTACGAGCAGTACTTC. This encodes CASSVGIGRRSSYEQYF.

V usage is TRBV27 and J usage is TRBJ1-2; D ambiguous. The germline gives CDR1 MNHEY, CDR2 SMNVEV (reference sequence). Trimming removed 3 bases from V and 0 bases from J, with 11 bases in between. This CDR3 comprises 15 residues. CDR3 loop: CASSLVQPSNYGYTF. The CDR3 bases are TGTGCCAGCAGTTTGGTGCAACCCTCTAACTATGGCTACACCTTC.

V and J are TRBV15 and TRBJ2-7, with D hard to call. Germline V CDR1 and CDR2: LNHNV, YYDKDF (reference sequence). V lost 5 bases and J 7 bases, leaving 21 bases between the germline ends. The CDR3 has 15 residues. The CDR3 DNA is TGTGCCACCAGCCAAATCGATTTCCCCCCTGGGGAGCAGTACTTC. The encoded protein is CATSQIDFPPGEQYF.

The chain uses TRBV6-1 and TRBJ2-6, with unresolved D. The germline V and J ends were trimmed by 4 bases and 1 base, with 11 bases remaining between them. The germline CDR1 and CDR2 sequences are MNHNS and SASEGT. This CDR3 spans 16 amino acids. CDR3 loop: CASSVGLGSGANVLTF. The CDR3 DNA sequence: TGTGCCAGCAGTGTAGGCCTGGGGTCTGGGGCCAACGTCCTGACTTTC.

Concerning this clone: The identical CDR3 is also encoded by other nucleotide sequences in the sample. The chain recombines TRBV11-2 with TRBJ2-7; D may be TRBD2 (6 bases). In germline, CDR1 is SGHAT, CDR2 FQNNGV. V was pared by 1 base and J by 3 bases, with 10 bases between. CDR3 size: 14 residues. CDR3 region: CASSLAGGNYEQYF. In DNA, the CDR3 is TGTGCCAGCAGCTTAGCCGGCGGGAACTACGAGCAGTACTTC.

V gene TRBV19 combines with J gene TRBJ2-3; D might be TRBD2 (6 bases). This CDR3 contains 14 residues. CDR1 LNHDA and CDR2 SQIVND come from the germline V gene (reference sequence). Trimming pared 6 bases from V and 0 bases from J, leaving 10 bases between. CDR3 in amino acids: CASRVAVSTDTQYF. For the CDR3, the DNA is TGTGCCAGTAGGGTAGCGGTGAGCACAGATACGCAGTATTTT.

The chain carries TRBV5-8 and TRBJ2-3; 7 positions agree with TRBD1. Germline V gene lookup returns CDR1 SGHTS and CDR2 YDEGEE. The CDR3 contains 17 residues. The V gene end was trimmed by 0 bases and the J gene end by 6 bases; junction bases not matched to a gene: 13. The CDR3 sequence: CASSLEGSGGPTDTQYF. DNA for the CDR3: TGTGCCAGCAGCTTGGAAGGGTCAGGGGGACCCACTGATACGCAGTATTTT.

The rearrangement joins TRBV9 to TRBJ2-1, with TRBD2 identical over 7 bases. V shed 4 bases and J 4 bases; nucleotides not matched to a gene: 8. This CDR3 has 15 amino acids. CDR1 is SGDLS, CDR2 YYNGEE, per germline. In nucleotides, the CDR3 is TGTGCCAGCAGCCCTGGCGGGAGAGTGTACAATGAGCAGTTCTTC. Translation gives CASSPGGRVYNEQFF.

The CDR3 loop is CAWSVLPGQGPGQQPQHF. The CDR3 coding sequence is TGTGCCTGGAGTGTACTCCCGGGACAGGGGCCCGGTCAACAGCCCCAGCATTTT. The chain combines TRBV30 with TRBJ1-5; 10 bases match TRBD1. The CDR3 has 18 amino acids. Germline loops: CDR1 GTSNPN, CDR2 SVGIG (reference sequence). V shed 0 bases, J shed 7 bases, and the junction held 15 bases outside the gene matches. The full variable domain, with the rest looked up from reference TRBV30 and TRBJ1-5, is SQTIHQWPATLVQPVGSPLSLECTVEGTSNPNLYWYRQAAGRGLQLLFYSVGIGQISSEVPQNLSASRPQDRQFILSSKKLLLSDSGFYLCAWSVLPGQGPGQQPQHFGDGTRLSIL.

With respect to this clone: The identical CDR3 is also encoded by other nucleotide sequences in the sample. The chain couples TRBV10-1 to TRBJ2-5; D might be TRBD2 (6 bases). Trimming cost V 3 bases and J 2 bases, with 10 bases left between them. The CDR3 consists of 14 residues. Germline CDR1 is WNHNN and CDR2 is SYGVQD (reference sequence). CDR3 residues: CASSESSAQETQYF. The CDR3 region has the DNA TGCGCCAGCAGTGAATCTAGCGCGCAAGAGACCCAGTACTTC.

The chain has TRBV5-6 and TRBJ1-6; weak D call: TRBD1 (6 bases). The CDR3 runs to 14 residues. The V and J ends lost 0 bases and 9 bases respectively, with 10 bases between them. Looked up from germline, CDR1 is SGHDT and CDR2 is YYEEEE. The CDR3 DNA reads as TGTGCCAGCAGCTTGGGGGGGCTTAGTTCACCCCTCCACTTT. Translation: CASSLGGLSSPLHF.

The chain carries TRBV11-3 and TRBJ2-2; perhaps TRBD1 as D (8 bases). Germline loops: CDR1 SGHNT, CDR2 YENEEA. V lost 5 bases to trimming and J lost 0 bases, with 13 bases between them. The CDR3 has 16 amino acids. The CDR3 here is CASSRAGQANTGELFF. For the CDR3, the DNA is TGTGCCAGCAGCCGAGCGGGACAGGCGAACACCGGGGAGCTGTTTTTT.

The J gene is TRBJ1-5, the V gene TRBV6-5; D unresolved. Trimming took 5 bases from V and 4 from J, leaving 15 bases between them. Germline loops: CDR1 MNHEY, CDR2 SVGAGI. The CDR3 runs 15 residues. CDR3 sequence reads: CASSTGNLRNQPQHF. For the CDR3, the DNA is TGTGCCAGCAGTACGGGAAATCTGAGGAATCAGCCCCAGCATTTT.